Listed below are T cell receptor beta chains from one sample, sequenced in a study of prognosis after radiotherapy for stage I lung cancer. One entry per CDR3 protein results from TCRdb running MiXCR on the multiplex PCR reads. The sample includes some 13,000 distinct CDR3 sequences, about 46% seen only once; the top ten take about 27%. This specimen was PBMCs, taken before or after stereotactic body radiation therapy (not recorded which). The receptors come from a donor older than 45 with non-small cell lung cancer. CDR3s include the opening cysteine and the closing phenylalanine or tryptophan. A D gene is named only where the DNA matches it firmly. Size values are once, few and many counts, or a class for expanded clones, and some rows have none.

V	J	D	size	CDR3	DNA
TRBV5-4	TRBJ1-3	-	many	CASSSGNSGNTIYF	TGTGCCAGCAGCTCGGGGAATTCAGGCAACACCATATATTTT
TRBV3-1	TRBJ2-1	TRBD1	many	CASSPGTGSEQFF	TGTGCCAGCAGCCCCGGGACAGGGTCTGAGCAGTTCTTC
TRBV28	TRBJ1-6	-	medium-sized	CASRPTTGGNSPLHF	TGTGCCAGCAGACCGACGACAGGTGGTAATTCACCCCTCCACTTT
TRBV6-1	TRBJ2-7	-	many	CASTPRRDTYEQYF	TGTGCCAGCACCCCCCGCAGGGACACCTACGAGCAGTACTTC
TRBV20-1	TRBJ2-5	TRBD2	many	CSSPLAGEETQYF	TGCAGTAGCCCCCTAGCGGGAGAAGAGACCCAGTACTTC
TRBV20-1	TRBJ2-5	-	-	CSARGADSQETQYF	TGCAGTGCTAGGGGTGCGGATTCCCAAGAGACCCAGTACTTC
TRBV20-1	TRBJ2-7	TRBD1	-	CSTVDRGLSYERYF	TGCAGTACGGTGGACAGGGGGCTATCTTACGAGCGGTACTTC
TRBV9	TRBJ1-5	-	once	CASSAGAPNQPQHF	TGTGCCAGCAGCGCCGGGGCCCCCAATCAGCCCCAGCATTTT
TRBV28	TRBJ2-7	TRBD2	-	CASSIAGLEVYEQYF	TGTGCCAGCAGTATAGCGGGACTCGAAGTATACGAGCAGTACTTC
TRBV29-1	TRBJ1-2	TRBD1	many	CSVYTGAGGYTF	TGCAGCGTCTACACAGGGGCCGGGGGCTACACCTTC
TRBV28	TRBJ1-1	-	many	CASSPSTNTEAFF	TGTGCCAGCAGTCCTTCCACGAACACTGAAGCTTTCTTT